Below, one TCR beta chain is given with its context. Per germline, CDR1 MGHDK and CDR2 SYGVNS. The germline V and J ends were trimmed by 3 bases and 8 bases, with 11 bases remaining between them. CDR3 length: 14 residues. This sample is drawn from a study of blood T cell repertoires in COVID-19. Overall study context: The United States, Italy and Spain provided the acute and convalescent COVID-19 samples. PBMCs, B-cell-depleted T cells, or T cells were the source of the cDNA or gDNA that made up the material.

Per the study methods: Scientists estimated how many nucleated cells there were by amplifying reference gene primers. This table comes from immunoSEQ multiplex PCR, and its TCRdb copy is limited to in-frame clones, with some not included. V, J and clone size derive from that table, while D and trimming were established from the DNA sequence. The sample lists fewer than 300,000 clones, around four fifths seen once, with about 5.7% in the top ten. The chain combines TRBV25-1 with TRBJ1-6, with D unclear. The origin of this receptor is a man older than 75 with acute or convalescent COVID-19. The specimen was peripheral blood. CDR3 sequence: CASSDFWSDSPLHF. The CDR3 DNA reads TGTGCCAGCAGTGATTTTTGGTCGGATTCACCCCTCCACTTT.